This entry concerns a single T cell receptor beta chain. Seattle-derived patients entered the study during active infection and were followed longitudinally. The record originates from a study of blood T cell repertoires in COVID-19. Study-level background: The United States, Italy and Spain supplied acute and convalescent COVID-19 samples. Sample material is recorded as cDNA or gDNA derived from T cells, B-cell-depleted T cells, or PBMCs.

In the original analysis: Reference gene primer amplification gave estimated nucleated cell counts. Generated by immunoSEQ multiplex PCR, the TCRdb table keeps only in-frame clones and is missing some. V and J calls and clone size follow that table, whereas D and trimming were derived from the DNA. The sample yields about 100,000 clones, around 87% seen once. This receptor was identified in a woman aged 45-65 years with COVID-19, enrolled during active disease. The sequencing input was peripheral blood.

For the CDR3, the DNA is TGTGCCAGCTCGGACAGGGTGACCTCCTACGAGCAGTACTTC. This gives the protein CASSDRVTSYEQYF. The chain recombines TRBV7-9 with TRBJ2-7; the match to TRBD1 covers 8 bases. CDR3 size: 14 residues. Germline V gene sequence: CDR1 SEHNR, CDR2 FQNEAQ (reference sequence). J gave up 0 bases and V 8 bases, and 6 bases lay outside the gene matches. Full variable domain (missing parts from reference TRBV7-9 and TRBJ2-7): DTGVSQNPRHKITKRGQNVTFRCDPISEHNRLYWYRQTLGQGPEFLTYFQNEAQLEKSRLLSDRFSAERPKGSFSTLEIQRTEQGDSAMYLCASSDRVTSYEQYFGPGTRLTVT.